The source of this T cell receptor beta chain is a study of T cells after yellow fever vaccination (dated by TCRdb to about 2019). Notes on the research overall: The SMART-Seq v4 Ultra Low Input RNA kit was used to prepare libraries from fractions with low cell numbers. Two healthy male donors, one aged 18 to 30 and one aged 30 to 40 years, made up the cohort. To follow T-cell clones before and after both primary and booster YFV17D yellow fever vaccination, bulk TCR alpha and beta repertoires underwent longitudinal sequencing. Blood samples were taken at several timepoints before and after primary and secondary immunization, and bulk PBMC replicates and cell subsets were isolated. Summary of the overall study and its limitations: Because only a couple of donors were included in the study, the extent to which the findings can be generalized is limited. After the booster, most of the clones that had expanded following primary vaccination were detected again (roughly 97% of CD4 and around 90% of CD8), which suggests that memory was broadly maintained. Because abundant contaminating clonotypes from the bulk population could be contained in FACS-sorted repertoires, computational filtering was required. The secondary T-cell response was weaker than the primary response but faster, peaking on day 5 instead of day 15. A small fraction of clonotypes showed up in both the CD4 and CD8 compartments, probably as a result of convergent recombination.

TCR cDNA was synthesized by 5'RACE template switching, which introduced a universal primer site and unique molecular identifiers. Priming of cDNA synthesis was performed from both the TCR alpha and TCR beta constant segments. Library amplification involved two PCR steps, and the second step added sample barcodes and sequencing adapters. Sequencing of the libraries was done on either Illumina HiSeq 2500 (2x100 bp) or NovaSeq (2x150 bp). As for how the authors treated the data: Reads were demultiplexed and collapsed into UMI consensus sequences with MIGEC, and V(D)J alignment was performed with MiXCR. Using edgeR on replicate PBMC samples, clonotypes were called vaccine-responding if FDR was below 0.01 and the log2 fold change was above 5 up to day 15. Bulk clonotypes were assigned CD4 or CD8 identity according to which sequenced CD4 or CD8 repertoire held them at higher abundance. TCRdb took the public reads, trimmed them with fastp at Q25, ran MiXCR for clone calling and kept in-frame beta chains. Under each unique CDR3 protein, matching rows form one entry showing the most common genes and DNA. The V and J calls shown here were made by TCRdb, not taken from the authors' results. The sample data list roughly 310,000 distinct CDR3 sequences, and 7.5% to 9% of these were observed just once. The biggest ten clones account for roughly 18% of the sample.

This sample's treatment or condition label indicates: live attenuated yellow fever vaccine strain. At each blood-draw timepoint, two biological replicates of bulk PBMCs were collected. A standard Ficoll-Paque protocol was used to isolate PBMCs from peripheral blood. TriZol was used to extract RNA from bulk PBMCs, from CD4 and CD8 fractions, and from dextramer-positive and dextramer-negative fractions. Worth noting for this clonotype: What this receptor recognizes is not known. Base qualities were left out, and no much larger clone turns up one base away.

Its CDR3 holds 15 amino acids, cysteine through phenylalanine. Only the CDR3 DNA stays, 45 bases, in frame from base 1. Reading the germline V gene gives CDR1 LGHNA and CDR2 YSLEER. V is pared back by 0 bases and J by 5 bases, with 11 bases lying between the germline termini. The source material was PBMCs, sampled on the day of the first yellow fever vaccination. Recombination connected TRBV4-3 to TRBJ1-5; TRBD1 is perhaps the D gene, given 5 matching bases. The sequence was collected from a man between 18 and 29 years old who received the YFV17D yellow fever vaccine. The DNA sequence reads TGCGCCAGCAGCCAAGAATTGTCAGGGTATCAGCCCCAGCATTTT. Translated, it gives CASSQELSGYQPQHF.